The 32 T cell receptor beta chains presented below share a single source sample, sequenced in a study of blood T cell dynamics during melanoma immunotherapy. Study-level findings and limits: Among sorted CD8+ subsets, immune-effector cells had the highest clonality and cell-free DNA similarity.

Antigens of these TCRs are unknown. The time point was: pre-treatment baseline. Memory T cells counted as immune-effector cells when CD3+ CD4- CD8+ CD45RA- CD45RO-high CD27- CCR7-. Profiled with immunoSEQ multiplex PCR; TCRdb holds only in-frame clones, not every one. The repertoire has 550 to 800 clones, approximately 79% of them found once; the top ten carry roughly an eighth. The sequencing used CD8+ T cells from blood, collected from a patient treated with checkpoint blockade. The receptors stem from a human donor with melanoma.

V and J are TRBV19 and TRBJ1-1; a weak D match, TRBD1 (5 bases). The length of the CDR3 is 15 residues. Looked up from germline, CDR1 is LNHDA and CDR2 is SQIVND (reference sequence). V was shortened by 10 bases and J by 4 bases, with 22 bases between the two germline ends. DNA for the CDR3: TGTGCCACCGCGGGACTCCAAGGTCGTGGCACTGAAGCTTTCTTT. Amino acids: CATAGLQGRGTEAFF.

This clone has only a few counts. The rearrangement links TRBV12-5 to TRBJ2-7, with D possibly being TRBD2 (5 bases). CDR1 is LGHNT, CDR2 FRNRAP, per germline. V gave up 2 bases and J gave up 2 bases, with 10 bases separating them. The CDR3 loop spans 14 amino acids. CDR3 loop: CASGLPSFAYEQYF. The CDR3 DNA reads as TGTGCTAGTGGTTTGCCTAGCTTTGCCTACGAGCAGTACTTC.

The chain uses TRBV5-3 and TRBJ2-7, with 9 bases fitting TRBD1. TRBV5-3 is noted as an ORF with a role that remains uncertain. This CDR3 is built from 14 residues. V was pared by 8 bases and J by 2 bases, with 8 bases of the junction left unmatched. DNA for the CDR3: TGTGCCAGCAGGCCTGGACAGGGGCCCTACGAGCAGTACTTC. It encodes CASRPGQGPYEQYF.

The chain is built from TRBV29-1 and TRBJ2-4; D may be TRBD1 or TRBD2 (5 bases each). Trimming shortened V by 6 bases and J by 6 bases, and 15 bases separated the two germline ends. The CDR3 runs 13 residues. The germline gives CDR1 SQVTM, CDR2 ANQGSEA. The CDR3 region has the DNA TGCAGCGTAAAAGGGAGTGGGGGAAACATTCAGTACTTC. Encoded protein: CSVKGSGGNIQYF.

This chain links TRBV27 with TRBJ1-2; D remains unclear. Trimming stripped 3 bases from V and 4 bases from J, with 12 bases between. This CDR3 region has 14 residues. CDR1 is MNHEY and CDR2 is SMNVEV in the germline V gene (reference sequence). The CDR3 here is CASSFNEYSYGYTF. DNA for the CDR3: TGTGCCAGCAGTTTCAACGAGTACTCCTATGGCTACACCTTC.

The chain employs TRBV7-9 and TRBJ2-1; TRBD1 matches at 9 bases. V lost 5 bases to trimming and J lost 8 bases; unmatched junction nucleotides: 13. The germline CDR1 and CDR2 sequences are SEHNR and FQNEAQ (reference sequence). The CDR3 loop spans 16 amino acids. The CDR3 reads CASSPGQGTHEDEQFF. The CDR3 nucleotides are TGTGCCAGCAGCCCGGGACAGGGAACGCATGAGGATGAGCAGTTCTTC.

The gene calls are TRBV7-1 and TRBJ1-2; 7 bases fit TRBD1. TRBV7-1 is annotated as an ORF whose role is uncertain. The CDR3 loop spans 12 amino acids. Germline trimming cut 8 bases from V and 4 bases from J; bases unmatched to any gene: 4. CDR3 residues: CASGTELYGYTF. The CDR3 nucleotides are TGTGCCAGCGGGACAGAACTCTATGGCTACACCTTC.

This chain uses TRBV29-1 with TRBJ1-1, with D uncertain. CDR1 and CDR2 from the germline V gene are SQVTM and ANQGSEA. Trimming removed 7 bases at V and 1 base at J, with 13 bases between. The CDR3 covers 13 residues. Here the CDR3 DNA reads TGCAGCGGGGCTAGGGCCACGAACACTGAAGCTTTCTTT. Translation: CSGARATNTEAFF.

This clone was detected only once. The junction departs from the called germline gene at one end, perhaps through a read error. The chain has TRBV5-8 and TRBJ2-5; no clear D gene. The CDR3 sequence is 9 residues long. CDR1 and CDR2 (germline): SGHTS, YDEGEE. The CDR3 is CANTIYSHF. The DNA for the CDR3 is TGTGCCAACACCATTTATTCACACTTC.

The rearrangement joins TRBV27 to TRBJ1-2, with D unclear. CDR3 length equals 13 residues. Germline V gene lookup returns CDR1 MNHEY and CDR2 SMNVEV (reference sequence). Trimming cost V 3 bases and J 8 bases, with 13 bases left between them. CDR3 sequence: CASSLGGFEGYTF. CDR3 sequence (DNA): TGTGCCAGCAGTTTGGGTGGGTTCGAGGGCTACACCTTC.

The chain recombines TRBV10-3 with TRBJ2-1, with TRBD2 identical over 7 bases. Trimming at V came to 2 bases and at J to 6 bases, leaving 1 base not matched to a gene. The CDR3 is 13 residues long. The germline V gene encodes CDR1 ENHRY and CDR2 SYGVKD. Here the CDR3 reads CAISERGVNEQFF. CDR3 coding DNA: TGTGCCATCAGTGAGCGGGGGGTCAATGAGCAGTTCTTC.

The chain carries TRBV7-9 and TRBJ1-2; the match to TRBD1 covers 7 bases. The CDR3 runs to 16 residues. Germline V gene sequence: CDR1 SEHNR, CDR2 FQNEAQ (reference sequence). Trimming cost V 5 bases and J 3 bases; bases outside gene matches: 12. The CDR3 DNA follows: TGTGCCAGCAGCACCCGACAGGGAGACTCGGACTATGGCTACACCTTC. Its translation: CASSTRQGDSDYGYTF.

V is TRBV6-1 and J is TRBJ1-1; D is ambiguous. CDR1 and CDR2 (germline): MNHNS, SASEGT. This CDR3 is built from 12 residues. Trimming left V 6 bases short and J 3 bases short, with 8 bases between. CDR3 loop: CASRPEDTEAFF. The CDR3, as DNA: TGTGCCAGCAGACCCGAGGACACTGAAGCTTTCTTT.

The CDR3 coding sequence is TGTGCCAGCAACCGCAGGGGAAACATTCAGTACTTC. Translation: CASNRRGNIQYF. The chain has TRBV28 and TRBJ2-4, with a tentative D call TRBD1 (6 bases). CDR1 is MDHEN, CDR2 SYDVKM, per germline. V shed 7 bases and J shed 6 bases, with 10 bases lying between them. The CDR3 extends over 12 amino acids. Using reference TRBV28 and TRBJ2-4 for the parts outside the CDR3, the full variable domain is DVKVTQSSRYLVKRTGEKVFLECVQDMDHENMFWYRQDPGLGLRLIYFSYDVKMKEKGDIPEGYSVSREKKERFSLILESASTNQTSMYLCASNRRGNIQYFGAGTRLSVL.

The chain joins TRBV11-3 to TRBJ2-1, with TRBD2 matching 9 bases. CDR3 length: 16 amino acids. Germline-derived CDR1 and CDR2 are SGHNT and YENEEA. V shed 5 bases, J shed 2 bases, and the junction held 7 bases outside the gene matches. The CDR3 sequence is CASSPRLAEPYNEQFF. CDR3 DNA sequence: TGTGCCAGCAGCCCCCGACTAGCGGAGCCCTACAATGAGCAGTTCTTC. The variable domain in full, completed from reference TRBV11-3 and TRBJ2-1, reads EAGVVQSPRYKIIEKKQPVAFWCNPISGHNTLYWYLQNLGQGPELLIRYENEEAVDDSQLPKDRFSAERLKGVDSTLKIQPAELGDSAVYLCASSPRLAEPYNEQFFGPGTRLTVL.

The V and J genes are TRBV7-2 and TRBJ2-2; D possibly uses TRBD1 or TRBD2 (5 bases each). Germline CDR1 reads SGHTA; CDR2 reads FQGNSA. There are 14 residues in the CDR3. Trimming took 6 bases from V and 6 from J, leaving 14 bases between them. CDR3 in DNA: TGTGCCAGCAGTTACACGTTGGGGGCCGGGGAGCTGTTTTTT. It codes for CASSYTLGAGELFF.

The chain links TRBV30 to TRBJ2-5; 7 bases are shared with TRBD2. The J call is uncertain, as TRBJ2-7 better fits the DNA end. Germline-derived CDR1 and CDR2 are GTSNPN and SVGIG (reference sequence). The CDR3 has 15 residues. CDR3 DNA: TGTGCCTGGAGCGGAGCGGGAATAAGCTCCTACGAGCAGTACTTC. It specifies CAWSGAGISSYEQYF.

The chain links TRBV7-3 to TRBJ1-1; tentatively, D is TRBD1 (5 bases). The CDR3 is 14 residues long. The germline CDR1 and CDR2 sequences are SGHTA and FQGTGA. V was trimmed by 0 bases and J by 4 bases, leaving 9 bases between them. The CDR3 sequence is CASSLTGGATEAFF. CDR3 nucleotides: TGTGCCAGCAGCTTAACGGGCGGGGCCACTGAAGCTTTCTTT. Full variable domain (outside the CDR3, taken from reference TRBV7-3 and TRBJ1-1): GAGVSQTPSNKVTEKGKYVELRCDPISGHTALYWYRQSLGQGPEFLIYFQGTGAADDSGLPNDRFFAVRPEGSVSTLKIQRTERGDSAVYLCASSLTGGATEAFFGQGTRLTVV.

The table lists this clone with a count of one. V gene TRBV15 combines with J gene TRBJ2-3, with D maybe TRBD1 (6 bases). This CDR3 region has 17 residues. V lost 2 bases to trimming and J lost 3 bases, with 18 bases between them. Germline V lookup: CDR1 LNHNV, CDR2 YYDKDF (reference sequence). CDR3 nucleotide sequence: TGTGCCACCAGCAGACCTATGACAGGCTTTTTTACAGATACGCAGTATTTT. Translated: CATSRPMTGFFTDTQYF.

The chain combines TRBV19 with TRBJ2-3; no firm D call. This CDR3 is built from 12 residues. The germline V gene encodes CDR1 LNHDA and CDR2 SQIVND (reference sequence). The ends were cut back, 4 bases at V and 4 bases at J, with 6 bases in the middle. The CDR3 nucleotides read TGTGCCAGTAGTACCTTAGCAGATACGCAGTATTTT. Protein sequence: CASSTLADTQYF.

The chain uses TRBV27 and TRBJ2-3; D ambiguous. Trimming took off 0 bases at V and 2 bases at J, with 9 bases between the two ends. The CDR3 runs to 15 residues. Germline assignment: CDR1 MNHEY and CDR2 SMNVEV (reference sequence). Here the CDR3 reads CASSLSSLLTDTQYF. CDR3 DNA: TGTGCCAGCAGTTTATCATCACTACTCACAGATACGCAGTATTTT.

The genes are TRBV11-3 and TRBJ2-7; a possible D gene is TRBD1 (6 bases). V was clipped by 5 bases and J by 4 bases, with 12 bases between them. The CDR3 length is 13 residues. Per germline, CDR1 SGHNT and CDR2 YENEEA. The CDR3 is CASSQGDRYEQYF. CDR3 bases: TGTGCCAGCAGCCAAGGTGACAGGTACGAGCAGTACTTC.

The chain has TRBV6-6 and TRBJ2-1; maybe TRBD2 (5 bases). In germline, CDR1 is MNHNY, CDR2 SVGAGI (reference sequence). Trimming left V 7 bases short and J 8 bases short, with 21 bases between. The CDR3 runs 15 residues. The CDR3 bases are TGTGCCAGCATCATCATCGGGGATGGCGGGTATGAGCAGTTCTTC. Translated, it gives CASIIIGDGGYEQFF.

CDR3 loop: CASSLAENTGELFF. CDR3 sequence (DNA): TGTGCCAGCAGTTTGGCAGAGAACACCGGGGAGCTGTTTTTT. The chain uses TRBV6-5 and TRBJ2-2; unclear D gene. Germline V CDR1 and CDR2: MNHEY, SVGAGI. Between the trimmed V and J ends, which lost 4 bases and 1 base, there was a span of 7 bases. The CDR3 contains 14 residues.

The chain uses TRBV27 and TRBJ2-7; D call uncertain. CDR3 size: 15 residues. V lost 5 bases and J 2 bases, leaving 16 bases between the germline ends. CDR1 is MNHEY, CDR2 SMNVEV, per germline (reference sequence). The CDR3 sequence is CASSTKRQLAYEQYF. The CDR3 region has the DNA TGTGCCAGCAGTACCAAGAGGCAGCTAGCCTACGAGCAGTACTTC.

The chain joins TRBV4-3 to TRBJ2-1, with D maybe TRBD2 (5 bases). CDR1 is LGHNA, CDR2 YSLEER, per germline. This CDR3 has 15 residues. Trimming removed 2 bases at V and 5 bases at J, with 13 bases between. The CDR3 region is CASSQSRTGDNEQFF. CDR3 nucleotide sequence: TGCGCCAGCAGCCAATCCCGGACTGGAGACAATGAGCAGTTCTTC.

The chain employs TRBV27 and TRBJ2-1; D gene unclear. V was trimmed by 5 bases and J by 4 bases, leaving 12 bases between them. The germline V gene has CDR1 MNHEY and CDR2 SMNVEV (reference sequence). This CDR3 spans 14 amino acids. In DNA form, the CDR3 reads TGTGCCAGCAGTGATTTGGCTAATTACAATGAGCAGTTCTTC. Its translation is CASSDLANYNEQFF.

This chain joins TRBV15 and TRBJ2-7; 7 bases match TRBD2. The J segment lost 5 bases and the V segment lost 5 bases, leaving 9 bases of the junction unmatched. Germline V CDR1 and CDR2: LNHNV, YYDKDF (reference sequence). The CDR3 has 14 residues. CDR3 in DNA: TGTGCCACCAGCCCGTTGCGGGGGTTCCACGAGCAGTACTTC. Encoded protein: CATSPLRGFHEQYF.

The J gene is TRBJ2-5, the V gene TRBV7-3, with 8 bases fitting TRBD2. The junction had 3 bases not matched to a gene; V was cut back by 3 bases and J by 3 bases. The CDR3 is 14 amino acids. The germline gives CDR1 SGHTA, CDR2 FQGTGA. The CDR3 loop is CASSFAGGEETQYF. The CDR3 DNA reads TGTGCCAGCAGCTTTGCCGGGGGGGAAGAGACCCAGTACTTC.

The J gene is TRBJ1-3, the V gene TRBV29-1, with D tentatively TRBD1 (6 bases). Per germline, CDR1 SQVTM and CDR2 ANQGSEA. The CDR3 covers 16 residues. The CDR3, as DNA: TGCACGGCCTTCGGTTCTGAAGGGGGTCCGGGAAACACCATATATTTT. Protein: CTAFGSEGGPGNTIYF.

The CDR3 DNA sequence: TGTGCCAGCAGCCAAGGGACTGAGGCCTACGAGCAGTACTTC. Encoded protein: CASSQGTEAYEQYF. This rearrangement joins TRBV11-2 to TRBJ2-7, with TRBD2 as a possible D gene (6 bases). The V gene's germline CDR1 is SGHAT and CDR2 FQNNGV. The CDR3 length is 14 residues. Trimming removed 5 bases at V and 2 bases at J, with 13 bases between.

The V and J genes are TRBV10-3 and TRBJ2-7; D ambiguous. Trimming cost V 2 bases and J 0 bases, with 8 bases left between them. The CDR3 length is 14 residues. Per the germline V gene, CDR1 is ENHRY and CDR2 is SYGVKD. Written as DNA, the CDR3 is TGTGCCATCAGTGAGGACACAAGCTCCTACGAGCAGTACTTC. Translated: CAISEDTSSYEQYF.